This TCR beta chain comes out of a study of monozygotic twins with inflammatory bowel disease. Study-level points and caveats: Healthy co-twins had higher TCRbeta inverse Simpson diversity than their IBD twins.

The template-switching step introduced UMIs that carried a 6-nucleotide sample barcode. TCRdb reprocessed the 5' RACE reads and stores each CDR3 protein as one record, lacking DNA. Its table lists about 300,000 distinct CDR3 sequences. As for this clonotype: The target antigen is unknown.

This CDR3 is 16 amino acids long. CDR1 SGDLS and CDR2 YYNGEE come from the germline V gene. Sequences were obtained from blood. The source of this sequence is a human donor with ulcerative colitis or Crohn's disease, or a healthy co-twin of an affected twin (not recorded which). The chain employs TRBV9 and TRBJ2-2; checking the TCRdb D call of TRBD2 is not possible without DNA. The CDR3 is CASSGGTRPHAGELFF.